Listed here is a single T cell receptor (beta chain). The sample belongs to a study of blood T cell repertoires in COVID-19. Whole-study context: The samples span acute and convalescent COVID-19 from the United States, Italy and Spain. From T cells, B-cell-depleted T cells, or PBMCs came the material, which was cDNA or gDNA.

V lost 1 base to trimming and J lost 4 bases; unmatched junction nucleotides: 5. The CDR3 is 17 amino acids. Looked up from germline, CDR1 is LGHNA and CDR2 is YNFKEQ. As originally analysed: Reference gene primer amplification yielded estimated nucleated cell counts. TCRdb's copy holds only in-frame clones and misses some; the assay was immunoSEQ multiplex PCR. Clonal size and the V and J genes are those of that table, whereas D and trimming came from the DNA. The table has about 350,000 clones, approximately 86% seen once. Recruited during active infection, patients (from Seattle) were subsequently followed longitudinally.

The rearrangement joins TRBV4-2 to TRBJ2-2, with 11 positions matching TRBD2. Sequences were obtained from peripheral blood. This TCR derives from a woman aged 60-75 years with COVID-19, enrolled during active disease. The CDR3 DNA reads as TGTGCCAGCAGCCAAGGACTAGCGGGGTCAACCACCGGGGAGCTGTTTTTT. It codes for CASSQGLAGSTTGELFF.